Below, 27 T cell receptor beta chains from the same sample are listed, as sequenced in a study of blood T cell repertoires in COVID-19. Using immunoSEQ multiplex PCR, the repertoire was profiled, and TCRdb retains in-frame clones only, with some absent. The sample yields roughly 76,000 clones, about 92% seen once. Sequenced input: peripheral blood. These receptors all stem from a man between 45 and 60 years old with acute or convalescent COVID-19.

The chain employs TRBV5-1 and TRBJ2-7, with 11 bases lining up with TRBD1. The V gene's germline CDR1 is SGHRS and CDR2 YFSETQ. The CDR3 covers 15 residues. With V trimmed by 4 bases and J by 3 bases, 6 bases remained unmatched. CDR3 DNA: TGCGCCAGCAGCCAGGGACAGGGGGAAATCTACGAGCAGTACTTC. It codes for CASSQGQGEIYEQYF.

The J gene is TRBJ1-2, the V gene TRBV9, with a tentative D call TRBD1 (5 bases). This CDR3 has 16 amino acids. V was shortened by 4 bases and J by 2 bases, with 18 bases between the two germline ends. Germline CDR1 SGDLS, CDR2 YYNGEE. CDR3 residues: CASSTSPTGLNYGYTF. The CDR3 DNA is TGTGCCAGCAGCACCTCCCCTACGGGACTGAACTATGGCTACACCTTC.

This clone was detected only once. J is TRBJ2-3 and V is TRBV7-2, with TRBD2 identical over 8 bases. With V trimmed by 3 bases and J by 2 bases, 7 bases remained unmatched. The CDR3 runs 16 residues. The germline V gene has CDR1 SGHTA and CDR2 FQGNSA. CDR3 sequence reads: CASSFSGAGNTDTQYF. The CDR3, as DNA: TGTGCCAGCAGCTTTAGCGGGGCGGGAAACACAGATACGCAGTATTTT. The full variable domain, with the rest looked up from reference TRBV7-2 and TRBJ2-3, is GAGVSQSPSNKVTEKGKDVELRCDPISGHTALYWYRQSLGQGLEFLIYFQGNSAPDKSGLPSDRFSAERTGGSVSTLTIQRTQQEDSAVYLCASSFSGAGNTDTQYFGPGTRLTVL.

The CDR3 reads CASSSTRGGIYEQYF. The CDR3 DNA is TGTGCCAGCAGTTCAACTCGGGGGGGCATCTACGAGCAGTACTTC. J is TRBJ2-7 and V is TRBV6-1; TRBD2 aligns across 8 bases. With 5 bases clipped from V and 3 bases from J, the junction kept 9 bases outside the gene matches. The CDR3 has 15 amino acids. CDR1 and CDR2 from the germline V gene are MNHNS and SASEGT.

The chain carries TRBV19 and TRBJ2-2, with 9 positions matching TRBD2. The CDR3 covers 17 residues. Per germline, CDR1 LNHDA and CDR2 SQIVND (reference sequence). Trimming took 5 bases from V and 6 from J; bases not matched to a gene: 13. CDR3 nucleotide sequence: TGTGCCAGTAGTGGTAGGTTTCGCGGGAGGGACTCCGGGGAGCTGTTTTTT. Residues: CASSGRFRGRDSGELFF.

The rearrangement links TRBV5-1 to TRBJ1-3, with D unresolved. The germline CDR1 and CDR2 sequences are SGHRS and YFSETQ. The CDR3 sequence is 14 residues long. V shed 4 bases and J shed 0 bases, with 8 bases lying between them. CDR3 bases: TGCGCCAGCAGCAGCGGGAACTCTGGAAACACCATATATTTT. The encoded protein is CASSSGNSGNTIYF.

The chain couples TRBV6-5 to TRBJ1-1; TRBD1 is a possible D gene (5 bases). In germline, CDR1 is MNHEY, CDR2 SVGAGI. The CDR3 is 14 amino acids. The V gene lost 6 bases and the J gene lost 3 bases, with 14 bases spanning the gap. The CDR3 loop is CASRAPFRDTEAFF. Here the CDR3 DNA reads TGTGCCAGCAGAGCACCGTTCAGGGACACTGAAGCTTTCTTT.

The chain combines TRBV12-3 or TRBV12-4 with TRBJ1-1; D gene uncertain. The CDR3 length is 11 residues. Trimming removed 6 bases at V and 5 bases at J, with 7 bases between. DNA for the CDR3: TGTGCCAGCAGCCCCACAACTGAAGCTTTCTTT. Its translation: CASSPTTEAFF.

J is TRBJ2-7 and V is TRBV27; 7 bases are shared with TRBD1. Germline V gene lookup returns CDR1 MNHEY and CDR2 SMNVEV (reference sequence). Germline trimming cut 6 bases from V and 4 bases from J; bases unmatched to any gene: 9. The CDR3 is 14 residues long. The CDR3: CASRGQNLLYEQYF. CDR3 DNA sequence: TGTGCCAGCAGGGGACAGAACCTTCTATACGAGCAGTACTTC.

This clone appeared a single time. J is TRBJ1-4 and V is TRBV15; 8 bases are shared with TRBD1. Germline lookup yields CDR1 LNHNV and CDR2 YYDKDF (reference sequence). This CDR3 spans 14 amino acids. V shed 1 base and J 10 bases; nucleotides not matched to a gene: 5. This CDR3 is CATSRGGQGAKLFF. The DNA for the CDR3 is TGTGCCACCAGCAGAGGAGGACAGGGAGCAAAACTGTTTTTT.

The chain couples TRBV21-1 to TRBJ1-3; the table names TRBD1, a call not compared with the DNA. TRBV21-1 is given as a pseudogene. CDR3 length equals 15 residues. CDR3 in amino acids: CASSKSGQGPNTIYF. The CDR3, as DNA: TGTGCCAGCAGCAAATCCGGACAGGGGCCAAACACCATATATTTT.

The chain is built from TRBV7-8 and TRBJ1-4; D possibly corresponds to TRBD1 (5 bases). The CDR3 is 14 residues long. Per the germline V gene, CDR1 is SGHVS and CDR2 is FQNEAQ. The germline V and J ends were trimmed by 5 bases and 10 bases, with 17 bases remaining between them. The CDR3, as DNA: TGTGCCAGCAGCACACAGGAGATTTTCGGAAAACTGTTTTTT. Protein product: CASSTQEIFGKLFF. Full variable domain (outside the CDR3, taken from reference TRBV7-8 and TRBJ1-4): GAGVSQSPRYKVAKRGQDVALRCDPISGHVSLFWYQQALGQGPEFLTYFQNEAQLDKSGLPSDRFFAERPEGSVSTLKIQRTQQEDSAVYLCASSTQEIFGKLFFGSGTQLSVL.

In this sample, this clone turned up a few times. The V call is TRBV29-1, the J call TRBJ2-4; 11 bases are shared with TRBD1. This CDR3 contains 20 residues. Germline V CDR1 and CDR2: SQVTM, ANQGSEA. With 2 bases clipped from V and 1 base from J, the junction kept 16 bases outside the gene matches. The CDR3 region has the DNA TGCAGCGTTGAAAGAATGGGGACAGGGGGAAGGTGTAGGGCCAAAAACATTCAGTACTTC. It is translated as CSVERMGTGGRCRAKNIQYF.

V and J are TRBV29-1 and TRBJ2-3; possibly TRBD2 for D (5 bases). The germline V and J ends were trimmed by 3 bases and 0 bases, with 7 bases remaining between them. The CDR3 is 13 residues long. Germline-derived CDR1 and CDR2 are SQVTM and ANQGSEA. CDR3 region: CSVEAGSTDTQYF. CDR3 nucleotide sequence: TGCAGCGTTGAGGCGGGTAGCACAGATACGCAGTATTTT.

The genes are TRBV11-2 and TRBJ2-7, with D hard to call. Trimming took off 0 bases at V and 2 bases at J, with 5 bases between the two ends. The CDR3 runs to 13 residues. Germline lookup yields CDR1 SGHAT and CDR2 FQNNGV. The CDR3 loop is CASSLEQTYEQYV. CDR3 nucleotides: TGTGCCAGCAGCTTAGAACAGACCTACGAGCAGTACGTC.

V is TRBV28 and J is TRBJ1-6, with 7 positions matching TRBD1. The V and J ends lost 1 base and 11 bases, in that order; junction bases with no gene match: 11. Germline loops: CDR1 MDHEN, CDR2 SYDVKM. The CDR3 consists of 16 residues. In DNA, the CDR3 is TGTGCCAGCAGTTTATTAGGGACAGCTATTGGGGCACCCCTCCACTTT. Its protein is CASSLLGTAIGAPLHF.

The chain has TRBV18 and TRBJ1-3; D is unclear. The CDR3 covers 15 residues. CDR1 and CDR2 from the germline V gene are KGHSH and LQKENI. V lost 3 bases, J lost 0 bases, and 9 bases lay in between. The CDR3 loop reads CASSPDIPSGNTIYF. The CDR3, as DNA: TGTGCCAGCTCACCCGACATACCCTCTGGAAACACCATATATTTT.

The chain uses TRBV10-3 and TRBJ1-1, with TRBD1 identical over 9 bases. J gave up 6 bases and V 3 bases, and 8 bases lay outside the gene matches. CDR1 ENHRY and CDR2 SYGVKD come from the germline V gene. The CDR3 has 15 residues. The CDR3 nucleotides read TGTGCCATCAGTGACCCCGGACAGGGGCTGGCTGAAGCTTTCTTT. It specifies CAISDPGQGLAEAFF.

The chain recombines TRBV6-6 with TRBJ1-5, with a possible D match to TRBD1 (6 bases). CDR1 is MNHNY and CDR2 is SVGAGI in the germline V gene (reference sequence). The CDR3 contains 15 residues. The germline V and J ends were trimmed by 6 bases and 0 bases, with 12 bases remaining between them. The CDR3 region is CASSQTGSSNQPQHF. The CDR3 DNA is TGTGCCAGCAGCCAAACAGGGTCTAGCAATCAGCCCCAGCATTTT.

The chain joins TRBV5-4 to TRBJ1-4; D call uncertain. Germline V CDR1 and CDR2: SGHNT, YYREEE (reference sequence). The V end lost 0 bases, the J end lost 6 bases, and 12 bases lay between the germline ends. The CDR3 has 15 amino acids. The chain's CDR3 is CASSLGAVGDEKLFF. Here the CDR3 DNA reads TGTGCCAGCAGCTTGGGAGCTGTCGGGGATGAAAAACTGTTTTTT.

In DNA, the CDR3 is TGCGCCAGCCTGGCGGGAGGACCGTACGAGCAGTACTTC. Its translation: CASLAGGPYEQYF. The V call is TRBV10-2, the J call TRBJ2-7; 8 bases fit TRBD2. Germline-derived CDR1 and CDR2 are WSHSY and SAAADI. V lost 8 bases and J lost 4; bases outside the gene matches: 7. There are 13 residues in the CDR3.

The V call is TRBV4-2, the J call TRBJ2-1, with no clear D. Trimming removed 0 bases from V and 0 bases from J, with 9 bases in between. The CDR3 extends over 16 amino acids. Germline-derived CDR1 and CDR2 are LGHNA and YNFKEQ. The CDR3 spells CASSQDLISSYNEQFF. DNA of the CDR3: TGTGCCAGCAGCCAAGACCTAATTAGCTCCTACAATGAGCAGTTCTTC.

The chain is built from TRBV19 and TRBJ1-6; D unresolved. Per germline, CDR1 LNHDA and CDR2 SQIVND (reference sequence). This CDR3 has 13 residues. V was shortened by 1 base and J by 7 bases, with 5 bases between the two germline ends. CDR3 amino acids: CASSIAGNSPLHF. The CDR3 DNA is TGTGCCAGTAGTATAGCGGGGAATTCACCCCTCCACTTT.

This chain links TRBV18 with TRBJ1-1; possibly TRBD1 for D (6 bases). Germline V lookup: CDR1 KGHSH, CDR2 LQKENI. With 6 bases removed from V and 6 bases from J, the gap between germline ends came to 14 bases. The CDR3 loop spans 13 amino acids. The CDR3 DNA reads TGTGCCAGCTCCCCCAAACAGGGACCTGAAGCTTTCTTT. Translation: CASSPKQGPEAFF. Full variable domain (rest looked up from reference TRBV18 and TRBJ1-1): NAGVMQNPRHLVRRRGQEARLRCSPMKGHSHVYWYRQLPEEGLKFMVYLQKENIIDESGMPKERFSAEFPKEGPSILRIQQVVRGDSAAYFCASSPKQGPEAFFGQGTRLTVV.

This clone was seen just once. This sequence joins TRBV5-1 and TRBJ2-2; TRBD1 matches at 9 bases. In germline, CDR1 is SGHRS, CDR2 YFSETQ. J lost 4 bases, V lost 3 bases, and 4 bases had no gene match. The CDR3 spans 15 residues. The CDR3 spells CASSSGTGSTGELFF. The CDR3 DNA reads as TGCGCCAGCAGCTCCGGGACAGGGTCCACCGGGGAGCTGTTTTTT.

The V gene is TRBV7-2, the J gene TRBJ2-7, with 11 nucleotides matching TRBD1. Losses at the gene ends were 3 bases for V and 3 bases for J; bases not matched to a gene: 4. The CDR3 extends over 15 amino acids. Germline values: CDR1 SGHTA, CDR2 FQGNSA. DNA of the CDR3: TGTGCCAGCAGCTTGACTGGGACAGGGGGCTACGAGCAGTACTTC. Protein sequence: CASSLTGTGGYEQYF.

DNA for the CDR3: TGTGCCAGCAGTTGGACAGGGTCGGATCAGCCCCAGCATTTT. Translating gives CASSWTGSDQPQHF. The V gene is TRBV27, the J gene TRBJ1-5, with 8 nucleotides matching TRBD1. Trimming took 4 bases from V and 5 from J; bases not matched to a gene: 4. Germline assignment: CDR1 MNHEY and CDR2 SMNVEV (reference sequence). This CDR3 is built from 14 residues.